These 5 T cell receptor beta chains share one sample of origin, sequenced in a study of cytomegalovirus exposure and HLA in healthy donors. PCR primers comprised 60 Vbeta and 13 Jbeta primers. Profiling relied on immunoSEQ multiplex PCR, and the TCRdb table lists in-frame clones only, not all of them. The data show about 160,000 clones, about 75% seen once. The sample was PBMCs. The receptors here all came from a female donor in good health and CMV-seronegative.

The chain has TRBV6-6 and TRBJ2-3; possible D gene TRBD1, 5 bases. This CDR3 spans 14 amino acids. The V gene's germline CDR1 is MNHNY and CDR2 SVGAGI (reference sequence). Trimming took off 8 bases at V and 2 bases at J, with 14 bases between the two ends. CDR3 loop: CASHAAGITDTQYF. CDR3 DNA: TGTGCCAGCCACGCCGCAGGGATCACAGATACGCAGTATTTT.

The chain has TRBV2 and TRBJ2-1; D uncertain. CDR3 length: 13 amino acids. V lost 6 bases and J 4 bases, leaving 10 bases between the germline ends. The germline V gene has CDR1 SNHLY and CDR2 FYNNEI. CDR3 nucleotide sequence: TGTGCCAGCAGCCTACGGGTATACAATGAGCAGTTCTTC. As protein: CASSLRVYNEQFF.

The chain joins TRBV2 to TRBJ2-7, with 8 bases identical to TRBD1. There are 13 residues in the CDR3. V lost 6 bases and J lost 3; bases outside the gene matches: 4. CDR1 SNHLY and CDR2 FYNNEI come from the germline V gene. CDR3 nucleotide sequence: TGTGCCAGCAGCCGGGACAGGAGCTACGAGCAGTACTTC. As protein: CASSRDRSYEQYF.

The J gene is TRBJ2-3, the V gene TRBV2; maybe TRBD2 (5 bases). The CDR3 spans 17 residues. V was cut by 6 bases and J by 4 bases, with 23 bases left in between. Germline assignment: CDR1 SNHLY and CDR2 FYNNEI. CDR3 DNA sequence: TGTGCCAGCAGCCCGGTTCCGCGGATATCCGGGGCAGATACGCAGTATTTT. Translating gives CASSPVPRISGADTQYF.

In regard to this clone: The same CDR3 also results from other DNA sequences found in this sample. V usage is TRBV7-9 and J usage is TRBJ2-1; 9 positions agree with TRBD2. The CDR3 contains 17 residues. V lost 6 bases and J lost 4; bases outside the gene matches: 13. From germline, CDR1 is SEHNR and CDR2 FQNEAQ (reference sequence). The DNA of the CDR3 is TGTGCCAGCAGTTACAGCCAGGGGCTAGCGGGATACAATGAGCAGTTCTTC. This encodes CASSYSQGLAGYNEQFF.